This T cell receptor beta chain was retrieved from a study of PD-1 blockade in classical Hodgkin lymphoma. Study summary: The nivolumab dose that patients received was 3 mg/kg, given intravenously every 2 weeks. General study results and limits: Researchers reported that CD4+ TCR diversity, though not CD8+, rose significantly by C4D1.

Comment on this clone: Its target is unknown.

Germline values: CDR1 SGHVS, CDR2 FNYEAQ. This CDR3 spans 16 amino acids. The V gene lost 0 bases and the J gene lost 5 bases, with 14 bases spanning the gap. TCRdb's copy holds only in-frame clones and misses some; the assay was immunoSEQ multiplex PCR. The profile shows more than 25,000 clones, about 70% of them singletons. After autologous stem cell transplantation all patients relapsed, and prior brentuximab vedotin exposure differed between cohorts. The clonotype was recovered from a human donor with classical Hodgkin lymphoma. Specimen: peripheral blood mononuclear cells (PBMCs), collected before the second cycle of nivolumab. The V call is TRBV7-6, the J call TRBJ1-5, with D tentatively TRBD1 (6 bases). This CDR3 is CASSLAFDRSDQPQHF. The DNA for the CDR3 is TGTGCCAGCAGCTTAGCCTTTGACAGGTCCGATCAGCCCCAGCATTTT.